This T cell receptor beta chain came from a study of sequential checkpoint blockade in melanoma. Treatment reported: randomized to nivolumab then ipilimumab (arm A) or the reverse (arm B). Patients had received no earlier DNA-damaging chemotherapy. Sorted cells were live CD3+CD8+, lacking CD19 and CD56, from PBMCs. Produced via immunoSEQ multiplex PCR; TCRdb's table is partial and in-frame only. The table includes around 34,000 clones, around 82% detected once. V dropped 0 bases and J dropped 9 bases, with 15 bases sitting between them. This CDR3 spans 16 amino acids. Germline V CDR1 and CDR2: LGHNA, YSLEER.

The V call is TRBV4-3, the J call TRBJ1-6; tentatively, D is TRBD1 (6 bases). The clonotype originates from a human donor with melanoma. The sample in question was CD8+ T cells sorted from blood (inferred from file names), obtained from a patient given nivolumab and ipilimumab in sequence. For the CDR3, the DNA is TGCGCCAGCAGCCAAGATTGGGACACCGTGGGTTCACCCCTCCACTTT. Protein product: CASSQDWDTVGSPLHF.